These 23 T cell receptor beta chains originate from one sample sequenced in a study of blood T cells in healthy people across ages. The authors ran a second PCR of roughly 6 to 12 cycles using a sample-barcoded 5' primer and a J-beta primer mix. TCRdb called the 5' RACE reads again in MiXCR, with one record for every CDR3 protein. The sample lists about 640,000 distinct CDR3 sequences, under 65% occurring once. The sample consisted of blood. These receptors were obtained from a man aged 60 to 69 in good health.

The chain has TRBV12-3 or TRBV12-4 and TRBJ2-7; D is possibly TRBD1 (6 bases). The DNA end is a closer match to TRBJ2-5, so the J assignment may be wrong. The CDR3 totals 13 residues. The CDR3: CASRGTFGETQYF. The CDR3 bases are TGTGCCAGCAGGGGGACATTTGGGGAGACCCAGTACTTC.

This clonotype has a single count. The chain combines TRBV3-1 with TRBJ1-5; 7 bases map to TRBD1. CDR3 length equals 15 residues. The V and J ends lost 4 bases and 7 bases, in that order; junction bases with no gene match: 10. Germline assignment: CDR1 LGHDT and CDR2 YNNKEL (reference sequence). CDR3 loop: CASSLTLGDSQPQHF. The CDR3 DNA follows: TGTGCCAGCAGCCTCACCCTCGGGGACAGCCAGCCCCAGCATTTT.

This clonotype was seen once. The rearrangement links TRBV7-9 to TRBJ2-5; D is possibly TRBD1 (5 bases). The CDR3 is 15 residues long. Germline V CDR1 and CDR2: SEHNR, FQNEAQ (reference sequence). Trimming shortened V by 1 base and J by 2 bases, and 11 bases separated the two germline ends. The CDR3 DNA reads TGTGCCAGCAGCTTAGGGGGCCCGGAACAAGAGACCCAGTACTTC. It specifies CASSLGGPEQETQYF. The full variable domain, in which reference TRBV7-9 and TRBJ2-5 provide the parts outside the CDR3, is DTGVSQNPRHKITKRGQNVTFRCDPISEHNRLYWYRQTLGQGPEFLTYFQNEAQLEKSRLLSDRFSAERPKGSFSTLEIQRTEQGDSAMYLCASSLGGPEQETQYFGPGTRLLVL.

The table lists this clonotype with a few counts. This chain connects TRBV24-1 to TRBJ2-3, with a possible D match to TRBD1 (6 bases). The CDR3 has 14 amino acids. Germline lookup yields CDR1 KGHDR and CDR2 SFDVKD. V dropped 6 bases and J dropped 1 base, with 10 bases sitting between them. In DNA, the CDR3 is TGTGCCACCAGTCAAGGGGGTGGCACAGATACGCAGTATTTT. As protein: CATSQGGGTDTQYF.

This clonotype was picked up a small number of times. CDR3 nucleotide sequence: TGTGCCAGCAGTTTATCCCCTAGCGGGGGGCGTACGCAGTATTTT. It yields the protein CASSLSPSGGRTQYF. The chain uses TRBV12-3 or TRBV12-4 and TRBJ2-3; 11 bases are a match to TRBD2. CDR3 length equals 15 residues. The V and J ends lost 2 bases and 8 bases, in that order; junction bases with no gene match: 6.

The rearrangement links TRBV29-1 to TRBJ1-2; D is ambiguous. The CDR3 consists of 12 residues. Germline assignment: CDR1 SQVTM and CDR2 ANQGSEA. The V and J ends lost 1 base and 8 bases respectively, with 11 bases between them. The CDR3 region has the DNA TGCAGCGTTGAAGGTGGAGGTTGGGGCTACACCTTC. As protein: CSVEGGGWGYTF. Full variable domain (missing parts from reference TRBV29-1 and TRBJ1-2): SAVISQKPSRDICQRGTSLTIQCQVDSQVTMMFWYRQQPGQSLTLIATANQGSEATYESGFVIDKFPISRPNLTFSTLTVSNMSPEDSSIYLCSVEGGGWGYTFGSGTRLTVV.

This rearrangement joins TRBV18 to TRBJ2-7; tentative D call: TRBD2 (6 bases). The J call is doubtful: the DNA matches TRBJ2-5 better. CDR1 and CDR2 (germline): KGHSH, LQKENI. The CDR3 extends over 16 amino acids. CDR3 region: CASSVMEGSGVETQYF. The CDR3 coding sequence is TGTGCCAGCTCGGTCATGGAGGGGTCCGGAGTAGAGACCCAGTACTTC.

The gene calls are TRBV11-2 and TRBJ2-7; D may correspond to TRBD1 or TRBD2 (5 bases each). Trimming left V 3 bases short and J 6 bases short, with 15 bases between. CDR1 is SGHAT, CDR2 FQNNGV, per germline. The CDR3 is 14 amino acids. The DNA for the CDR3 is TGTGCCAGCAGCTTGGATGGGGGACGGAGCGAGCAGTACTTC. It yields the protein CASSLDGGRSEQYF.

This chain connects TRBV4-1 to TRBJ2-1; D might be TRBD2 (6 bases). The CDR3 covers 16 residues. The V gene lost 1 base and the J gene lost 9 bases, with 19 bases spanning the gap. Germline loops: CDR1 MGHRA, CDR2 YSYEKL. This chain's CDR3 is CASSQVAGTPISEQFF. The DNA for the CDR3 is TGCGCCAGCAGCCAAGTGGCGGGGACGCCCATCTCTGAGCAGTTCTTC.

The J gene is TRBJ2-5, the V gene TRBV2; D is undetermined. V was pared by 8 bases and J by 4 bases, with 17 bases between. Germline CDR1 and CDR2: SNHLY and FYNNEI. The CDR3 extends over 14 amino acids. CDR3 residues: CASPGDRNGETQYF. The CDR3 DNA follows: TGTGCCAGCCCCGGCGACCGCAACGGAGAGACCCAGTACTTC.

The sample holds a few counts of this clonotype. This chain joins TRBV5-1 and TRBJ2-5; no clear D gene. Trimming cost V 5 bases and J 5 bases, with 10 bases left between them. From germline, CDR1 is SGHRS and CDR2 YFSETQ. This CDR3 contains 12 residues. CDR3 residues: CASRWSWETQYF. Written as DNA, the CDR3 is TGCGCCAGCAGATGGTCGTGGGAGACCCAGTACTTC. Full variable domain (rest looked up from reference TRBV5-1 and TRBJ2-5): KAGVTQTPRYLIKTRGQQVTLSCSPISGHRSVSWYQQTPGQGLQFLFEYFSETQRNKGNFPGRFSGRQFSNSRSEMNVSTLELGDSALYLCASRWSWETQYFGPGTRLLVL.

The chain has TRBV4-2 and TRBJ2-2; TRBD2 matches 8 bases. Unmatched junction bases numbered 7, after V lost 1 base and J lost 6 bases. Germline lookup yields CDR1 LGHNA and CDR2 YNFKEQ. CDR3 size: 16 residues. Here the CDR3 reads CASSQVRLATAGELFF. The CDR3 region has the DNA TGTGCCAGCAGCCAAGTTCGACTAGCGACGGCCGGGGAGCTGTTTTTT.

In this sample, this clonotype turned up a few times. The V gene is TRBV7-2, the J gene TRBJ2-7; possibly TRBD1 for D (6 bases). Trimming left V 8 bases short and J 4 bases short, with 21 bases between. Germline assignment: CDR1 SGHTA and CDR2 FQGNSA. The CDR3 consists of 15 residues. The CDR3 DNA follows: TGTGCCAGCTCCGTGGACAGCCGGTCCCTTTACGAGCAGTACTTC. Translated: CASSVDSRSLYEQYF.

The J gene is TRBJ2-3, the V gene TRBV3-1; 9 bases agree with TRBD2. This CDR3 region has 17 residues. V shed 0 bases and J 3 bases; nucleotides not matched to a gene: 7. CDR1 is LGHDT, CDR2 YNNKEL, per germline (reference sequence). CDR3 nucleotides: TGTGCCAGCAGCCAAGATCGAGGCGCGGGGGGGACAGATACGCAGTATTTT. Protein: CASSQDRGAGGTDTQYF.

This chain connects TRBV5-1 to TRBJ2-2; TRBD2 matches 9 bases. Germline CDR1 reads SGHRS; CDR2 reads YFSETQ. The CDR3 has 16 amino acids. V gave up 4 bases and J gave up 3 bases; unmatched junction bases: 7. CDR3 sequence: CASSPPAGGDTGELFF. The CDR3 DNA reads TGCGCCAGCAGCCCCCCAGCGGGGGGTGACACCGGGGAGCTGTTTTTT. Looking up the rest from reference TRBV5-1 and TRBJ2-2 gives the full variable domain: KAGVTQTPRYLIKTRGQQVTLSCSPISGHRSVSWYQQTPGQGLQFLFEYFSETQRNKGNFPGRFSGRQFSNSRSEMNVSTLELGDSALYLCASSPPAGGDTGELFFGEGSRLTVL.

The chain recombines TRBV2 with TRBJ2-1; D perhaps matches TRBD1 (5 bases). The CDR3 sequence is 13 residues long. The germline V gene has CDR1 SNHLY and CDR2 FYNNEI. V was pared by 5 bases and J by 4 bases, with 9 bases between. CDR3 in DNA: TGTGCCAGCAGTCTACAGGTTTACAATGAGCAGTTCTTC. This gives the protein CASSLQVYNEQFF.

The chain recombines TRBV20-1 with TRBJ2-3, with a possible D match to TRBD2 (5 bases). Germline V gives CDR1 DFQATT, CDR2 SNEGSKA (reference sequence). The CDR3 is 12 residues long. V was shortened by 4 bases and J by 5 bases, with 10 bases between the two germline ends. DNA for the CDR3: TGCAGTGCTAACGGGGTGTTAGATACGCAGTATTTT. Translated, it gives CSANGVLDTQYF.

This clonotype was seen more than once but under ten times. This chain uses TRBV29-1 with TRBJ2-3; D could derive from TRBD1 or TRBD2 (5 bases each). The V end lost 4 bases, the J end lost 10 bases, and 15 bases lay between the germline ends. Germline lookup yields CDR1 SQVTM and CDR2 ANQGSEA. This CDR3 is 12 amino acids long. CDR3 protein: CSVGDGVLPQYF. CDR3 nucleotides: TGCAGCGTTGGGGACGGAGTCCTACCGCAGTATTTT.

This chain links TRBV6-5 with TRBJ1-5; D unresolved. Trimming removed 6 bases at V and 3 bases at J, with 12 bases between. This CDR3 has 14 residues. CDR1 is MNHEY and CDR2 is SVGAGI in the germline V gene. The CDR3 region has the DNA TGTGCCAGCAGCCCTGAAGGACTCAATCAGCCCCAGCATTTT. Translating gives CASSPEGLNQPQHF.

V usage is TRBV6-1 and J usage is TRBJ2-2; 7 bases are a match to TRBD1. CDR3 length: 14 residues. Trimming removed 5 bases from V and 2 bases from J; junction bases left unmatched: 2. Germline assignment: CDR1 MNHNS and CDR2 SASEGT. The CDR3 loop is CASSWDRNTGELFF. CDR3 nucleotides: TGTGCCAGCAGTTGGGACAGAAACACCGGGGAGCTGTTTTTT.

This clonotype was seen many times. CDR3 DNA sequence: TGTGCCAGCAGACTGGGACACGGCTCTGGGGCCAACGTCCTGACTTTC. Residues: CASRLGHGSGANVLTF. The rearrangement links TRBV12-3 or TRBV12-4 to TRBJ2-6; weak D call: TRBD1 (6 bases). V lost 6 bases, J lost 0 bases, and 12 bases lay in between. The CDR3 covers 16 residues.

This clonotype appeared a few times. This sequence joins TRBV25-1 and TRBJ1-2, with D tentatively TRBD1 (6 bases). CDR3 length equals 14 residues. CDR1 is MGHDK, CDR2 SYGVNS, per germline. V was clipped by 4 bases and J by 6 bases, with 15 bases between them. The CDR3 sequence is CASSATGTRHGYTF. CDR3 bases: TGTGCCAGCAGTGCCACCGGGACAAGGCATGGCTACACCTTC.

This chain uses TRBV4-2 with TRBJ2-1; no definite D call. With the DNA end fitting TRBJ2-7 better, the J assignment may be wrong. The length of the CDR3 is 17 residues. Germline V gene lookup returns CDR1 LGHNA and CDR2 YNFKEQ. CDR3 sequence (DNA): TGTGCCAGCAGCCAAGTACGTATGGCGGAGCGTTACAATGAGCAGTACTTC. Its translation is CASSQVRMAERYNEQYF.